This T cell receptor beta chain was recorded in a study of T cell clones after liver transplantation. Across the study: As an antigen-independent comparator, third-party-reactive TCRbeta sequences came from pre-transplant mixed lymphocyte reactions. Regarding the study as a whole: Conclusions were preliminary, with small, heterogeneous patient groups.

The CDR3 consists of 14 residues. The V segment lost 6 bases and the J segment 5 bases; nucleotides outside the gene matches: 11. Germline V gene sequence: CDR1 SQVTM, CDR2 ANQGSEA. Comments on this clone: Its antigen remains unknown.

The protocol was immunoSEQ multiplex PCR, while the TCRdb copy is restricted to in-frame clones and leaves out a portion. The repertoire holds 65,000 to 80,000 clones, with over 70% as singletons. The clonotype was recovered from a human donor who received a liver transplant. The V gene is TRBV29-1, the J gene TRBJ2-3, with 7 bases matching TRBD1. The specimen was CD4+ T cells from blood, collected before liver transplant. As DNA, the CDR3 is TGCAGCGTCAGATTGACAGGGAAGGAAGATACGCAGTATTTT. Its protein is CSVRLTGKEDTQYF.